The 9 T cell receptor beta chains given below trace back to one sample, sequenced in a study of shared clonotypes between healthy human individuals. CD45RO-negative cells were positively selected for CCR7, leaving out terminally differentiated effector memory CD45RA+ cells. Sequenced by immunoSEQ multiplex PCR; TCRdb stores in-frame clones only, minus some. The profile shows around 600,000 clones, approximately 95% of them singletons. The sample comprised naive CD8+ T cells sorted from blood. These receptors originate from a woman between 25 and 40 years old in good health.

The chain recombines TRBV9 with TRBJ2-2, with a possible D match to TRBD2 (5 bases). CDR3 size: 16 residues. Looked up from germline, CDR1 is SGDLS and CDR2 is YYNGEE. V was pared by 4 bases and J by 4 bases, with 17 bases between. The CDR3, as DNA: TGTGCCAGCAGCTCTCCCCCTTCGGGGAGCACCGGGGAGCTGTTTTTT. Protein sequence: CASSSPPSGSTGELFF.

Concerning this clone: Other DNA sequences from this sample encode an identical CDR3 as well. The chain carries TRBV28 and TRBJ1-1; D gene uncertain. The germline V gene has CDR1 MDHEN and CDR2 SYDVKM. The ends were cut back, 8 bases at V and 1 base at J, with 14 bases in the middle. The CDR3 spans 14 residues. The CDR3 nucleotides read TGTGCCAGCGGTTGGGCGGGGAGGAACACTGAAGCTTTCTTT. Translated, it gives CASGWAGRNTEAFF.

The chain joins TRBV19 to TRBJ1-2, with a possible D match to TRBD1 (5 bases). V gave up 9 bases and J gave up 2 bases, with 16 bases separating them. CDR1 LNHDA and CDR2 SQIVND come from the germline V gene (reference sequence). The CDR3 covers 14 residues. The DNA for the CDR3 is TGTGCCAGCATCGCTGGGGGGACCAACTATGGCTACACCTTC. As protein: CASIAGGTNYGYTF.

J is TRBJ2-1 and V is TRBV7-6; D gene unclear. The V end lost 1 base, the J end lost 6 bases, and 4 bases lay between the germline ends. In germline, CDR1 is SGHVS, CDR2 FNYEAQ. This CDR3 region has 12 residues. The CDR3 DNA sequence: TGTGCCAGCAGCTTAGGGGCCAATGAGCAGTTCTTC. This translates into CASSLGANEQFF.

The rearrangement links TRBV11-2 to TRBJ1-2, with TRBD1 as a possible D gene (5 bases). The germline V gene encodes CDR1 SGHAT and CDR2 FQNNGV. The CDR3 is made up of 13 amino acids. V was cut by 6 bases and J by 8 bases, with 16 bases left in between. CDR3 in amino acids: CASSPVDIQGYTF. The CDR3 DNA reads TGTGCCAGCAGTCCCGTGGACATTCAGGGCTACACCTTC.

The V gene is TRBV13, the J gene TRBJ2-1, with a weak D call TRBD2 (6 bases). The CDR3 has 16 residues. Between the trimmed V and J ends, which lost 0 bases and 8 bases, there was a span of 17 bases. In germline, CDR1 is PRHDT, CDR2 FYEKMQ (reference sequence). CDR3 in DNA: TGTGCCAGCAGCTTAGGTAGACTAGGCGAGGTTGATGAGCAGTTCTTC. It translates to CASSLGRLGEVDEQFF.

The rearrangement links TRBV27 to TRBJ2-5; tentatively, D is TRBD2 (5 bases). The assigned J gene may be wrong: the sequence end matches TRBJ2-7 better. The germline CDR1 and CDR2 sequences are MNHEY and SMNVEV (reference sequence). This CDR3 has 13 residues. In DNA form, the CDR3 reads TGTGCCAGCAGTTTAGTGGGAGCTGGCGAGCAGTACTTC. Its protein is CASSLVGAGEQYF.

CDR3 nucleotide sequence: TGTGCCAGCAAGGGGCGGCGGGGATTAGATGAAAAACTGTTTTTT. Protein product: CASKGRRGLDEKLFF. The chain joins TRBV6-1 to TRBJ1-4; D might be TRBD1 (5 bases). V lost 7 bases, J lost 6 bases, and 18 bases lay in between. The V gene's germline CDR1 is MNHNS and CDR2 SASEGT. This CDR3 is 15 amino acids long.

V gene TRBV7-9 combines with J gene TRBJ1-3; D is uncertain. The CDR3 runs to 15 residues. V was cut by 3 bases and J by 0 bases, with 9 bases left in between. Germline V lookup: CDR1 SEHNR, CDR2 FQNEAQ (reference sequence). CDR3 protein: CASSLAGYSGNTIYF. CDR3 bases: TGTGCCAGCAGCTTGGCTGGCTACTCTGGAAACACCATATATTTT.